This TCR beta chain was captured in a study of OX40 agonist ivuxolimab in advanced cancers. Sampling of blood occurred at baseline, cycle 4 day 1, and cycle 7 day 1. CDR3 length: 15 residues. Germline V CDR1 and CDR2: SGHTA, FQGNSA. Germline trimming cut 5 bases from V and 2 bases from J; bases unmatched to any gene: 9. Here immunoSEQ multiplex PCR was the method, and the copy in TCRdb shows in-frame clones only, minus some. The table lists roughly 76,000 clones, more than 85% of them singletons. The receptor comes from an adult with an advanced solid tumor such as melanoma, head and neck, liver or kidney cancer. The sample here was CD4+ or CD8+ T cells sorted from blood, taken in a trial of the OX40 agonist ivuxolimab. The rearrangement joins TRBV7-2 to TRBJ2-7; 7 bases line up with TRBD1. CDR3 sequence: CASSRSRDSTYEQYF. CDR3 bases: TGTGCCAGCAGCCGTAGCCGGGACAGCACCTACGAGCAGTACTTC. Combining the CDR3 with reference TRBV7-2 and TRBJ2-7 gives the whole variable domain GAGVSQSPSNKVTEKGKDVELRCDPISGHTALYWYRQSLGQGLEFLIYFQGNSAPDKSGLPSDRFSAERTGGSVSTLTIQRTQQEDSAVYLCASSRSRDSTYEQYFGPGTRLTVT.